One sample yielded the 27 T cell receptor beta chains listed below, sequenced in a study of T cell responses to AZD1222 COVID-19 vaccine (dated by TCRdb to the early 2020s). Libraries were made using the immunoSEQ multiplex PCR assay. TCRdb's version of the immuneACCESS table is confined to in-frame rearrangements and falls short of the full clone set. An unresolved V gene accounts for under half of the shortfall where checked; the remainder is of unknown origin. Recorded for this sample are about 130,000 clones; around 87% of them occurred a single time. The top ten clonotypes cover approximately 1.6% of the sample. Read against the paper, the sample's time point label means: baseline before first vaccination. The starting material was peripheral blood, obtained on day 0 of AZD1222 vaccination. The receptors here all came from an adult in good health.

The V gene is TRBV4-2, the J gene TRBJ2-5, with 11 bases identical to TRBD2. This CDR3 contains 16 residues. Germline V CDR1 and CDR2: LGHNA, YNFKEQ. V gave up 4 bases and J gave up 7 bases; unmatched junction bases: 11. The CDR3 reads CASSPILAGAAWTQYF. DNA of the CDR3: TGTGCCAGCAGCCCTATACTAGCGGGGGCCGCTTGGACCCAGTACTTC.

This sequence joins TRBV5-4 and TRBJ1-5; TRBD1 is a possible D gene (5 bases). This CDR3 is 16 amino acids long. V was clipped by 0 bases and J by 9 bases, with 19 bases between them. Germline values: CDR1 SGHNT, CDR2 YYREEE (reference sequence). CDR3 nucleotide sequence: TGTGCCAGCAGCTTGGTCGACAGCCTCGGAGACGGGCCCCAGCATTTT. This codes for CASSLVDSLGDGPQHF.

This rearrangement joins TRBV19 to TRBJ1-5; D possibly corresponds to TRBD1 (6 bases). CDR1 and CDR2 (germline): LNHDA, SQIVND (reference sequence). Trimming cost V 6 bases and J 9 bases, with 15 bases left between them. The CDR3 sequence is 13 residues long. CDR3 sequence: CASRTGTIGPQHF. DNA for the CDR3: TGTGCCAGTAGGACCGGGACAATCGGGCCCCAGCATTTT.

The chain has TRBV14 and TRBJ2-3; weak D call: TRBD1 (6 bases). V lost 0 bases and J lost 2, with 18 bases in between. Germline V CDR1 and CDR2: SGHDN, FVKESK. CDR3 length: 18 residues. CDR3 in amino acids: CASSQDPPQGGYTDTQYF. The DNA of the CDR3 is TGTGCCAGCAGCCAAGATCCCCCACAGGGTGGATACACAGATACGCAGTATTTT.

CDR3 DNA sequence: TGTGCCAGCAGCCAAAGACTAGCAGCGTACAATGAGCAGTTCTTC. Residues: CASSQRLAAYNEQFF. The chain employs TRBV5-4 and TRBJ2-1; 7 nucleotides align to TRBD2. Germline-derived CDR1 and CDR2 are SGHNT and YYREEE (reference sequence). The CDR3 has 15 residues. The J segment lost 4 bases and the V segment lost 4 bases, leaving 8 bases of the junction unmatched. Using reference TRBV5-4 and TRBJ2-1 for the parts outside the CDR3, the full variable domain is ETGVTQSPTHLIKTRGQQVTLRCSSQSGHNTVSWYQQALGQGPQFIFQYYREEENGRGNFPPRFSGLQFPNYSSELNVNALELDDSALYLCASSQRLAAYNEQFFGPGTRLTVL.

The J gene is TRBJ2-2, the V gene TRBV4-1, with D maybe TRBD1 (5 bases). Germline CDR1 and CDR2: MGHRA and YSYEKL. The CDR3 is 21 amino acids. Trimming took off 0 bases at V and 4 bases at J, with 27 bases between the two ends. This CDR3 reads CASSQEGHLRRGRYTTGELFF. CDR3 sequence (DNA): TGCGCCAGCAGCCAAGAGGGCCACCTCCGTAGGGGCAGATACACCACCGGGGAGCTGTTTTTT.

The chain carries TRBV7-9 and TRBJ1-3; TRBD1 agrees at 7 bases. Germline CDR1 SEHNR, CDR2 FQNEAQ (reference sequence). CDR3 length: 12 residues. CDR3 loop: CVTGTDGNTIYF. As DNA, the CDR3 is TGTGTTACAGGGACAGACGGAAACACCATATATTTT.

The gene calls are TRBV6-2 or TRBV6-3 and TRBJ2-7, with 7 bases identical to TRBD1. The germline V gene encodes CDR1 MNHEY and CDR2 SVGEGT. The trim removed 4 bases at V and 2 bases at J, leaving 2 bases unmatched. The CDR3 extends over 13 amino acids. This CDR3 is CASSLGQPYEQYF. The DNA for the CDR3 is TGTGCCAGCAGTTTGGGACAGCCCTACGAGCAGTACTTC.

The chain's CDR3 is CASSRGGALTGELFF. The CDR3, as DNA: TGTGCCAGCAGCCGCGGGGGGGCCCTCACCGGGGAGCTGTTTTTT. The V call is TRBV11-2, the J call TRBJ2-2, with 9 bases aligning to TRBD2. This CDR3 has 15 residues. From germline, CDR1 is SGHAT and CDR2 FQNNGV. Unmatched junction bases numbered 5, after V lost 5 bases and J lost 4 bases.

CDR3 sequence: CASSPRQGLDQPQHF. The DNA of the CDR3 is TGTGCCAGCAGCCCTCGACAGGGTTTGGATCAGCCCCAGCATTTT. V gene TRBV4-2 combines with J gene TRBJ1-5; 7 nucleotides align to TRBD1. The CDR3 contains 15 residues. V was clipped by 4 bases and J by 5 bases; unmatched bases: 8. CDR1 is LGHNA, CDR2 YNFKEQ, per germline.

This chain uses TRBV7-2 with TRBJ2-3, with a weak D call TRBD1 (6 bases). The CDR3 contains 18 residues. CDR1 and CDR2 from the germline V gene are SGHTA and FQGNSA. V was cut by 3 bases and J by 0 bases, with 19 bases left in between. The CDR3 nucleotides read TGTGCCAGCAGCTTCGCATTACAGGGAGCCTATAGCACAGATACGCAGTATTTT. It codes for CASSFALQGAYSTDTQYF.

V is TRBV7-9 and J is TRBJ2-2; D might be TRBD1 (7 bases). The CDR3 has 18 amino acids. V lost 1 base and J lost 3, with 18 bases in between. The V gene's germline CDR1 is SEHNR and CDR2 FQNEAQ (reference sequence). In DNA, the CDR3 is TGTGCCAGCAGCTTAGGTGTCTGGAGGGGGCGCGACACCGGGGAGCTGTTTTTT. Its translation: CASSLGVWRGRDTGELFF.

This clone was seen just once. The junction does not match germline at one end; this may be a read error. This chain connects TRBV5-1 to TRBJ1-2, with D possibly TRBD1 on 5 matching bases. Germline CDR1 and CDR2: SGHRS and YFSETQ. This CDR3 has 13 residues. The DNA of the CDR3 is TGCGCCAGCCGTATGACAGTTAACGATGGCTACACCTTC. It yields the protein CASRMTVNDGYTF.

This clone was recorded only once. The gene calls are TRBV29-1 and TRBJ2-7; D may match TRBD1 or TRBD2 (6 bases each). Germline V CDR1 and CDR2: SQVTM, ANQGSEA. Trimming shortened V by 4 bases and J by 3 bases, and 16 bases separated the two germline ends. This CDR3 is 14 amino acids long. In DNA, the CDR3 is TGCAGCGTTGTTAGGGGGGCGTCCGTCTACGAGCAGTACTTC. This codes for CSVVRGASVYEQYF.

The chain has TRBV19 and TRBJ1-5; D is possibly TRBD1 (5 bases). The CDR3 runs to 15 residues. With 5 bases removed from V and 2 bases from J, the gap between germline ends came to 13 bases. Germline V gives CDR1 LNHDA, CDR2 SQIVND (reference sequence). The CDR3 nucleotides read TGTGCCAGTAGTTCTGGGACCGCGGGCAATCAGCCCCAGCATTTT. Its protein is CASSSGTAGNQPQHF. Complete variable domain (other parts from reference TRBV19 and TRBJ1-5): DGGITQSPKYLFRKEGQNVTLSCEQNLNHDAMYWYRQDPGQGLRLIYYSQIVNDFQKGDIAEGYSVSREKKESFPLTVTSAQKNPTAFYLCASSSGTAGNQPQHFGDGTRLSIL.

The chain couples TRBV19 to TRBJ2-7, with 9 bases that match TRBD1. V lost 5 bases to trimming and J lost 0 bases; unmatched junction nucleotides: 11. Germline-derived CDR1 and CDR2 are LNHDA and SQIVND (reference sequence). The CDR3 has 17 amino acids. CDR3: CASSVPTGQGVSYEQYF. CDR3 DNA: TGTGCCAGTAGTGTCCCTACGGGACAGGGAGTCTCCTACGAGCAGTACTTC.

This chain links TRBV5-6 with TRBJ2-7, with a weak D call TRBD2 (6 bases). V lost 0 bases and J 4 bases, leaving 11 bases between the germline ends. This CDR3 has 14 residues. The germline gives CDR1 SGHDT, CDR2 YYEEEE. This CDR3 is CASSLARGWYEQYF. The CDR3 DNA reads TGTGCCAGCAGCTTGGCCCGGGGGTGGTACGAGCAGTACTTC.

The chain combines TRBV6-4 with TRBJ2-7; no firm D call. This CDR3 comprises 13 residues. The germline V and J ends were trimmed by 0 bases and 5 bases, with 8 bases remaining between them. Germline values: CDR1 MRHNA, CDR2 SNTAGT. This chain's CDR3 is CASSDSWGNEQYF. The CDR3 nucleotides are TGTGCCAGCAGTGACTCATGGGGAAACGAGCAGTACTTC.

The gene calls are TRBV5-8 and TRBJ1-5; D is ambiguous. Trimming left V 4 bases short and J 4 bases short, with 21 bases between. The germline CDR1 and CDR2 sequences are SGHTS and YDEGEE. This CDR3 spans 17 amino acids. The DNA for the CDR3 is TGTGCCAGCAGCCAGGCCCCCGGACGGTCTTTTAATCAGCCCCAGCATTTT. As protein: CASSQAPGRSFNQPQHF.

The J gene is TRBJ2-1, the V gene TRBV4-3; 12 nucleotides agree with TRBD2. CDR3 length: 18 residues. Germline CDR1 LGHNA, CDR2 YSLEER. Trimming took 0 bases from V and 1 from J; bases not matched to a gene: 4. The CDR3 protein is CASSQELAGGHSYNEQFF. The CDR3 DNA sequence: TGCGCCAGCAGCCAAGAACTAGCGGGGGGCCATTCCTACAATGAGCAGTTCTTC.

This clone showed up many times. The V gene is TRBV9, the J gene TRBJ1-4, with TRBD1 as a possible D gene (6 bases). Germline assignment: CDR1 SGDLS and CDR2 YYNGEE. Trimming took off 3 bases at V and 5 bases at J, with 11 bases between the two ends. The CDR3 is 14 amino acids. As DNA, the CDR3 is TGTGCCAGCAGCGAGACAGGAGTCAATGAAAAACTGTTTTTT. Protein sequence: CASSETGVNEKLFF.

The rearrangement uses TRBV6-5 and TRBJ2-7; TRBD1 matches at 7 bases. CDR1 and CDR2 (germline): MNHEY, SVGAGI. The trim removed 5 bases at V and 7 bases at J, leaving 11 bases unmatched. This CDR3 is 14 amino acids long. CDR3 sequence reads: CASSPQQGPGEQYF. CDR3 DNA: TGTGCCAGCAGTCCCCAACAGGGGCCTGGAGAGCAGTACTTC.

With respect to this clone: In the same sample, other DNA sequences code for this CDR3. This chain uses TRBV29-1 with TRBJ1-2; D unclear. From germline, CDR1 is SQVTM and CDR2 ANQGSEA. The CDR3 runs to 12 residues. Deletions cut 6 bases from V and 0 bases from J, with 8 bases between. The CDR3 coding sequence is TGCAGCGTGGCCCGCGCTAACTATGGCTACACCTTC. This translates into CSVARANYGYTF.

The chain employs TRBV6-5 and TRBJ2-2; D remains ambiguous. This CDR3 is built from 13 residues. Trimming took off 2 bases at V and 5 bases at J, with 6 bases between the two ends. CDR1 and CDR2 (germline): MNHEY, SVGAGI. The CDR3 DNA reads TGTGCCAGCAGTTACAGGGTTACCGGGGAGCTGTTTTTT. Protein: CASSYRVTGELFF.

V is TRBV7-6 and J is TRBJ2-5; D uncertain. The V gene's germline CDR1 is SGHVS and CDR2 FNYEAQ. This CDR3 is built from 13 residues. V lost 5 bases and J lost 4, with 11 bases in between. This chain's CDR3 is CASSRRWGETQYF. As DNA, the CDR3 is TGTGCCAGCAGCCGTCGATGGGGAGAGACCCAGTACTTC.

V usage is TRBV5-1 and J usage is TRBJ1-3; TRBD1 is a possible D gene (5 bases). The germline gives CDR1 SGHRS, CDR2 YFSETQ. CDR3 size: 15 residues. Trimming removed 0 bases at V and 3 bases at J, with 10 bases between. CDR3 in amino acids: CASSLGDGLGNTIYF. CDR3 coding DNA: TGCGCCAGCAGCTTGGGGGACGGCCTTGGAAACACCATATATTTT.

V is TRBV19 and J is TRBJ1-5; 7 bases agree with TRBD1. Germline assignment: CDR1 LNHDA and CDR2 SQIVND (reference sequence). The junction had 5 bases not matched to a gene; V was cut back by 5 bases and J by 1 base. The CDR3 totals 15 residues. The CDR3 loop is CASSRQGLSNQPQHF. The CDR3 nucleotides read TGTGCCAGTAGTCGACAGGGCCTAAGCAATCAGCCCCAGCATTTT.